The 3 T cell receptor beta chains in this list originate from one sample, sequenced in a study of regulatory T cells in long-lasting Graves disease. For TCR beta, libraries came from iRepertoire HTBI primers and Arm-PCR of CDR3 regions. TCRdb fed the multiplex PCR reads into MiXCR, producing one record per CDR3 protein. The repertoire includes under 250,000 distinct CDR3 sequences, roughly a fifth of them detected once, and 10% to 15% sits in the top ten. Time point specified: newly diagnosed GD, antithyroid drugs for less than 3 months. Following extraction of RNA from PBMCs, that RNA was used to make the TCR library. The same sample was also used in a study of T cells in Graves' hyperthyroidism and ophthalmopathy.

This specimen consisted of peripheral blood mononuclear cells (PBMCs), obtained at new diagnosis, from a patient treated with antithyroid drugs. The source of these receptors is a woman aged 25 to 39 with Graves disease.

In this sample, this clonotype turned up many times. The chain employs TRBV19 and TRBJ2-1; possible D gene TRBD2, 5 bases. Trimming left V 3 bases short and J 1 base short, with 7 bases between. There are 14 residues in the CDR3. CDR1 and CDR2 from the germline V gene are LNHDA and SQIVND (reference sequence). CDR3 coding DNA: TGTGCCAGTAGTATTGAGGGATCCTACAATGAGCAGTTCTTC. Amino acid sequence: CASSIEGSYNEQFF. Combining the CDR3 with reference TRBV19 and TRBJ2-1 gives the whole variable domain DGGITQSPKYLFRKEGQNVTLSCEQNLNHDAMYWYRQDPGQGLRLIYYSQIVNDFQKGDIAEGYSVSREKKESFPLTVTSAQKNPTAFYLCASSIEGSYNEQFFGPGTRLTVL.

There are many counts of this clonotype. The chain combines TRBV20-1 with TRBJ2-3, with TRBD2 matching over 11 bases. V shed 6 bases and J 3 bases; nucleotides not matched to a gene: 8. The germline V gene has CDR1 DFQATT and CDR2 SNEGSKA (reference sequence). There are 15 residues in the CDR3. For the CDR3, the DNA is TGCAGTGCGACCAGACTAGCGGGAAATACAGATACGCAGTATTTT. It encodes CSATRLAGNTDTQYF.

This clonotype was observed many times. The rearrangement links TRBV11-2 to TRBJ1-2, with 7 nucleotides matching TRBD1. Trimming at V came to 5 bases and at J to 6 bases, leaving 15 bases not matched to a gene. Germline values: CDR1 SGHAT, CDR2 FQNNGV. The CDR3 has 16 amino acids. This CDR3 is CASSVGLGQEINGYTF. For the CDR3, the DNA is TGTGCCAGCAGCGTAGGTTTAGGACAGGAAATAAATGGCTACACCTTC.